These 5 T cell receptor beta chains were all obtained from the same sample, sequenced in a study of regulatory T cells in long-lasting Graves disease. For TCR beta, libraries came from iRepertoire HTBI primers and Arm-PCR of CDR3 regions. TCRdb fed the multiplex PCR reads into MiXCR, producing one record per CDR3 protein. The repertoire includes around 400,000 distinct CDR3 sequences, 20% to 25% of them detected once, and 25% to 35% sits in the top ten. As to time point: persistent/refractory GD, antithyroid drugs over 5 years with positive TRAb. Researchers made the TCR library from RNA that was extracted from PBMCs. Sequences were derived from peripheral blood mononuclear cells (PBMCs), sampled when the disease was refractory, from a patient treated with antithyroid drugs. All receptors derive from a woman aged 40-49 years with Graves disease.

Here the CDR3 DNA reads TGTGCCAGCAAGCCCGACAGCTGGTTAACTGAAGCTTTCTTT. This encodes CASKPDSWLTEAFF. The genes are TRBV12-3 or TRBV12-4 and TRBJ1-1, with D perhaps matching TRBD1 (5 bases). The CDR3 extends over 14 amino acids. The V and J ends lost 7 bases and 5 bases respectively, with 17 bases between them.

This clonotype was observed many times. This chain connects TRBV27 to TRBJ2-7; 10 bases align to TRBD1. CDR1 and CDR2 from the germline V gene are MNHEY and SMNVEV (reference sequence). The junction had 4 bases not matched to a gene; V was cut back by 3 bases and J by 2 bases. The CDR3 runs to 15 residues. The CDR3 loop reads CASSFSGTGAYEQYF. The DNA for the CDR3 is TGTGCCAGCAGTTTTTCCGGGACAGGGGCCTACGAGCAGTACTTC.

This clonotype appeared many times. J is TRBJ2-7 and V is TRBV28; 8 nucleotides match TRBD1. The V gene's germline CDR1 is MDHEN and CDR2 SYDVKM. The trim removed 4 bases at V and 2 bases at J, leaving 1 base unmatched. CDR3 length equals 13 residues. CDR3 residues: CASSSGGTYEQYF. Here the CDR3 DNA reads TGTGCCAGCAGTTCAGGGGGCACCTACGAGCAGTACTTC.

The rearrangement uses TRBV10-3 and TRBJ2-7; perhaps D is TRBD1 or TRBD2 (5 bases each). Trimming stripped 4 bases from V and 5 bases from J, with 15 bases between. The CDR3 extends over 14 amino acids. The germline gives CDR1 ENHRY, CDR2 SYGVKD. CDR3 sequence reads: CAISGRGALDEQYF. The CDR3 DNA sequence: TGTGCCATCAGTGGGCGAGGGGCACTTGACGAGCAGTACTTC.

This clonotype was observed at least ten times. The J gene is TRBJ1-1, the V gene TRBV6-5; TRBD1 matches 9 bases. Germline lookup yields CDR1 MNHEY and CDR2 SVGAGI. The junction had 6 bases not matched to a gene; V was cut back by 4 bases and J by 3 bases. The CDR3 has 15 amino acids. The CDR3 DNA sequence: TGTGCCAGCAGTTCACAGGGGGCTGGAGACACTGAAGCTTTCTTT. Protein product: CASSSQGAGDTEAFF.